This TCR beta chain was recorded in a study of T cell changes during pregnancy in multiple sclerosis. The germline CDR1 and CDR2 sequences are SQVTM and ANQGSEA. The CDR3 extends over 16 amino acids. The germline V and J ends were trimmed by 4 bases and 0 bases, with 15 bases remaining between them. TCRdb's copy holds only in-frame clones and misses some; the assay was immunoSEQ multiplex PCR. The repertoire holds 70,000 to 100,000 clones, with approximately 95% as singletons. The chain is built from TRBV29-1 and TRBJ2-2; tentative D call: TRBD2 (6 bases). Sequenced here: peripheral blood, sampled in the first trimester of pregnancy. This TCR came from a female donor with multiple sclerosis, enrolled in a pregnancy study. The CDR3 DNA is TGCAGCGTTGGACGCGGGTGGGGGGCGAACACCGGGGAGCTGTTTTTT. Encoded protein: CSVGRGWGANTGELFF.